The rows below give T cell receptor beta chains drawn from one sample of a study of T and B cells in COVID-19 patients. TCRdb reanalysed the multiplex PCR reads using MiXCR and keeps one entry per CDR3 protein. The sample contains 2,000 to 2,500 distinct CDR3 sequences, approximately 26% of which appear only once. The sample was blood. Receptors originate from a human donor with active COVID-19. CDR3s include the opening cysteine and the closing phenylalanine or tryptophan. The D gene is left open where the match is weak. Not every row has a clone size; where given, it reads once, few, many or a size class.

CDR3 protein: CASSQSTQGARNTIYF
CDR3 DNA: TGTGCCAGCAGCCAATCTACACAGGGGGCGCGGAACACCATATATTTT
V gene: TRBV4-2
J gene: TRBJ1-3
D gene: TRBD1
clone size: NA

CDR3 protein: CASSEAGGTFQETQYF
CDR3 DNA: TGTGCCAGCAGTGAAGCTGGGGGGACCTTCCAAGAGACCCAGTACTTC
V gene: TRBV6-1
J gene: TRBJ2-5
D gene: NA
clone size: NA

CDR3 protein: CASSPARLAGSTDTQYF
CDR3 DNA: TGTGCCAGCAGCCCAGCCCGGTTAGCGGGTAGCACAGATACGCAGTATTTT
V gene: TRBV7-9
J gene: TRBJ2-3
D gene: TRBD2
clone size: medium-sized

CDR3 protein: CASSQVTSGKPYEQYF
CDR3 DNA: TGTGCCAGCAGCCAAGTAACTAGCGGGAAACCCTACGAGCAGTACTTC
V gene: TRBV5-3
J gene: TRBJ2-7
D gene: TRBD2
clone size: NA

CDR3 protein: CASSQYYGRNTEAFF
CDR3 DNA: TGTGCCAGCAGCCAGTATTACGGCAGGAACACTGAAGCTTTCTTT
V gene: TRBV14
J gene: TRBJ1-1
D gene: NA
clone size: few

CDR3 protein: CASSLGKRNIQYF
CDR3 DNA: TGTGCCAGCAGCTTGGGAAAAAGGAACATTCAGTACTTC
V gene: TRBV5-6
J gene: TRBJ2-4
D gene: NA
clone size: few

CDR3 protein: CASSRDRGAGANVLTF
CDR3 DNA: TGTGCCAGCAGCAGGGACAGGGGAGCTGGGGCCAACGTCCTGACTTTC
V gene: TRBV5-4
J gene: TRBJ2-6
D gene: TRBD1
clone size: NA

CDR3 protein: CASSRGTSGNYEQYF
CDR3 DNA: TGTGCCAGCAGCCGGGGGACTAGCGGAAACTACGAGCAGTACTTC
V gene: TRBV5-5
J gene: TRBJ2-7
D gene: TRBD2
clone size: NA

CDR3 protein: CASSLDRSSPLHF
CDR3 DNA: TGCGCCAGCAGCTTGGACAGGAGTTCACCCCTCCACTTT
V gene: TRBV5-1
J gene: TRBJ1-6
D gene: NA
clone size: few

CDR3 protein: CASSPGLGRDAGELFF
CDR3 DNA: TGTGCCAGCAGCCCCGGTCTAGGGCGGGACGCTGGGGAGCTGTTTTTT
V gene: TRBV6-6
J gene: TRBJ2-2
D gene: NA
clone size: few

CDR3 protein: CSVGVLAGHNEQFF
CDR3 DNA: TGCAGCGTTGGAGTTCTAGCGGGACACAATGAGCAGTTCTTC
V gene: TRBV29-1
J gene: TRBJ2-1
D gene: TRBD2
clone size: large

CDR3 protein: CASRRTANTEAFF
CDR3 DNA: TGTGCCAGCCGCCGGACAGCGAACACTGAAGCTTTCTTT
V gene: TRBV6-1
J gene: TRBJ1-1
D gene: NA
clone size: NA

CDR3 protein: CASSPEGPVGETQYF
CDR3 DNA: TGTGCCAGCTCACCTGAGGGGCCTGTAGGGGAGACCCAGTACTTC
V gene: TRBV18
J gene: TRBJ2-5
D gene: NA
clone size: medium-sized

CDR3 protein: CASTLAGRNNEQFF
CDR3 DNA: TGTGCCAGCACTTTAGCGGGGAGAAACAATGAGCAGTTCTTC
V gene: TRBV12-3/TRBV12-4
J gene: TRBJ2-1
D gene: TRBD2
clone size: NA

CDR3 protein: CASMGAGRGNTIYF
CDR3 DNA: TGTGCCAGTATGGGGGCCGGGAGAGGAAACACCATATATTTT
V gene: TRBV19
J gene: TRBJ1-3
D gene: NA
clone size: NA

CDR3 protein: CASSIQPGLATTGELFF
CDR3 DNA: TGCGCCAGCAGCATACAACCGGGACTAGCAACTACCGGGGAGCTGTTTTTT
V gene: TRBV5-1
J gene: TRBJ2-2
D gene: TRBD2
clone size: few

CDR3 protein: CSARQGGGVEAFF
CDR3 DNA: TGCAGTGCTAGACAGGGAGGCGGGGTTGAAGCTTTCTTT
V gene: TRBV20-1
J gene: TRBJ1-1
D gene: NA
clone size: NA

CDR3 protein: CASSQGLAGAGETQYF
CDR3 DNA: TGCGCCAGCAGCCAGGGACTAGCGGGAGCTGGGGAGACCCAGTACTTC
V gene: TRBV6-5
J gene: TRBJ2-5
D gene: TRBD2
clone size: NA

CDR3 protein: CSARDYGDRGLIGYGYTF
CDR3 DNA: TGCAGTGCTAGAGATTATGGGGACAGGGGGCTCATTGGCTATGGCTACACCTTC
V gene: TRBV20-1
J gene: TRBJ1-2
D gene: TRBD1
clone size: NA

CDR3 protein: CASSPGTDTDTQYF
CDR3 DNA: TGCGCCAGCAGCCCTGGGACAGACACAGATACGCAGTATTTT
V gene: TRBV5-1
J gene: TRBJ2-3
D gene: TRBD1
clone size: few

CDR3 protein: CASSRQGNNSPLHF
CDR3 DNA: TGTGCCAGTAGTAGACAGGGGAATAATTCACCCCTCCACTTT
V gene: TRBV19
J gene: TRBJ1-6
D gene: TRBD1
clone size: NA

CDR3 protein: CASSRRDFTPPYSNQPQHF
CDR3 DNA: TGTGCCAGCAGTCGACGGGACTTCACACCCCCTTATAGCAATCAGCCCCAGCATTTT
V gene: TRBV6-5
J gene: TRBJ1-5
D gene: NA
clone size: NA